A single sample is the source of the 21 T cell receptor beta chains below, sequenced in a study of TIL therapy for anti-PD-1-resistant metastatic lung cancer. Specified time point: pre-treatment sample, taken before nivolumab and TIL therapy. Sequencing used immunoSEQ v3. TCRdb keeps only in-frame clones here, not all; method: immunoSEQ multiplex PCR. The profile shows more than 20,000 clones, just over 70% of them singletons. Here the sequenced sample was blood, taken at baseline. The receptors derive from a person between 25 and 80 years old with non-small cell lung cancer.

The rearrangement joins TRBV3-1 (or the pseudogene TRBV3-2) to TRBJ2-7, with D perhaps matching TRBD1 (6 bases). From germline, CDR1 is LGHDT and CDR2 YNNKEL (reference sequence). The CDR3 spans 15 residues. The V end was cut by 4 bases, the J end by 2 bases, with 15 bases between. CDR3 sequence (DNA): TGTGCCAGCAGCCCGGGACAAACGATGGCCTACGAGCAGTACTTC. It translates to CASSPGQTMAYEQYF.

The chain links TRBV27 to TRBJ1-1, with D possibly being TRBD1 (6 bases). V was cut by 5 bases and J by 1 base, with 8 bases left in between. Germline CDR1 MNHEY, CDR2 SMNVEV (reference sequence). The CDR3 is made up of 13 amino acids. CDR3 amino acids: CASSQQGNTEAFF. In DNA form, the CDR3 reads TGTGCCAGCAGTCAACAGGGGAACACTGAAGCTTTCTTT.

This clone occurred a few times. V usage is TRBV5-1 and J usage is TRBJ1-1; no clear D. Germline V gene data show CDR1 as SGHRS and CDR2 as YFSETQ. The CDR3 spans 14 residues. The germline V and J ends were trimmed by 2 bases and 0 bases, with 8 bases remaining between them. As DNA, the CDR3 is TGCGCCAGCAGCTTATTTACCTTGAACACTGAAGCTTTCTTT. This sequence encodes CASSLFTLNTEAFF.

This clone was counted only a few times. This rearrangement joins TRBV6-4 to TRBJ2-2, with no clear D. The length of the CDR3 is 14 residues. CDR1 and CDR2 (germline): MRHNA, SNTAGT. Trimming took off 4 bases at V and 2 bases at J, with 8 bases between the two ends. CDR3 in amino acids: CASSAAPNTGELFF. CDR3 nucleotide sequence: TGTGCCAGCAGTGCGGCTCCTAACACCGGGGAGCTGTTTTTT.

The rearrangement joins TRBV5-1 to TRBJ1-4; possible D gene TRBD1, 5 bases. Trimming cost V 2 bases and J 3 bases, with 11 bases left between them. Germline CDR1 reads SGHRS; CDR2 reads YFSETQ. This CDR3 is 15 amino acids long. DNA for the CDR3: TGCGCCAGCAGCTTAGCAGGGTTGGCTAATGAAAAACTGTTTTTT. Protein sequence: CASSLAGLANEKLFF.

This clone was counted a single time. V usage is TRBV9 and J usage is TRBJ2-1, with D possibly being TRBD2 (5 bases). The CDR3 is made up of 15 amino acids. Germline V CDR1 and CDR2: SGDLS, YYNGEE. Trimming removed 0 bases at V and 0 bases at J, with 7 bases between. CDR3 in amino acids: CASSVVGGSYNEQFF. The CDR3 nucleotides are TGTGCCAGCAGCGTAGTTGGAGGCTCCTACAATGAGCAGTTCTTC. The full variable domain, rest sourced from reference TRBV9 and TRBJ2-1, is DSGVTQTPKHLITATGQRVTLRCSPRSGDLSVYWYQQSLDQGLQFLIQYYNGEERAKGNILERFSAQQFPDLHSELNLSSLELGDSALYFCASSVVGGSYNEQFFGPGTRLTVL.

This chain joins TRBV2 and TRBJ1-2; tentative D call: TRBD1 (6 bases). The CDR3 extends over 12 amino acids. The germline gives CDR1 SNHLY, CDR2 FYNNEI. V shed 6 bases and J shed 7 bases, with 12 bases lying between them. The CDR3 spells CASRSTGSGYTF. DNA for the CDR3: TGTGCCAGCAGGTCGACAGGCAGTGGCTACACCTTC. Drawing the rest from reference TRBV2 and TRBJ1-2, the complete variable domain is EPEVTQTPSHQVTQMGQEVILRCVPISNHLYFYWYRQILGQKVEFLVSFYNNEISEKSEIFDDQFSVERPDGSNFTLKIRSTKLEDSAMYFCASRSTGSGYTFGSGTRLTVV.

The CDR3 region is CASQGQGMNTEAFF. The DNA of the CDR3 is TGTGCCAGCCAGGGACAGGGTATGAACACTGAAGCTTTCTTT. The V and J genes are TRBV6-5 and TRBJ1-1; TRBD1 agrees at 9 bases. Per germline, CDR1 MNHEY and CDR2 SVGAGI. After removal of 8 bases from V and 0 bases from J, the junction contained 4 bases not matched to a gene. The CDR3 extends over 14 amino acids.

This clone appeared a few times. V is TRBV12-3 or TRBV12-4 and J is TRBJ1-5, with D unresolved. Trimming shortened V by 4 bases and J by 0 bases, and 4 bases separated the two germline ends. The CDR3 contains 13 residues. The CDR3 region has the DNA TGTGCCAGCAGTTCTTATAGCAATCAGCCCCAGCATTTT. It codes for CASSSYSNQPQHF.

The J gene is TRBJ1-2, the V gene TRBV30, with no clear D. The CDR3 sequence is 12 residues long. V lost 2 bases and J lost 8, with 12 bases in between. Germline V gene data show CDR1 as GTSNPN and CDR2 as SVGIG (reference sequence). The CDR3 nucleotides are TGTGCCTGGAGTACCCCCCTGGGCGGCTACACCTTC. Its protein product is CAWSTPLGGYTF.

By share, this clone ranks as medium-sized. The CDR3 DNA follows: TGTGCCAGCAGTTTAAGTACCCAGCCCCAGCATTTT. This encodes CASSLSTQPQHF. The J gene is TRBJ1-5, the V gene TRBV12-3 or TRBV12-4; D is unresolved. Trimming removed 2 bases at V and 7 bases at J, with 6 bases between. The CDR3 contains 12 residues.

This clone was detected a few times. The CDR3 DNA is TGTGCCAGCAGCTTAGCGCTGGCGGGAGAATTCAATGAGCAGTTCTTC. This codes for CASSLALAGEFNEQFF. The gene calls are TRBV7-9 and TRBJ2-1, with 7 nucleotides matching TRBD2. CDR1 is SEHNR, CDR2 FQNEAQ, per germline (reference sequence). The CDR3 covers 16 residues. Trimming at V came to 0 bases and at J to 6 bases, leaving 8 bases not matched to a gene.

Comment on this clone: Different DNA sequences within this sample yield the same CDR3. The V gene is TRBV14, the J gene TRBJ1-6; D remains unclear. Trimming removed 4 bases from V and 4 bases from J, with 5 bases in between. The CDR3 is made up of 13 amino acids. Germline CDR1 and CDR2: SGHDN and FVKESK. The CDR3 is CASSPGYNSPLHF. CDR3 nucleotides: TGTGCCAGCAGCCCCGGGTATAATTCACCCCTCCACTTT.

The genes are TRBV29-1 and TRBJ1-1; tentative D call: TRBD1 (5 bases). The CDR3 has 13 residues. Trimming took off 7 bases at V and 1 base at J, with 13 bases between the two ends. Per the germline V gene, CDR1 is SQVTM and CDR2 is ANQGSEA. CDR3 DNA sequence: TGCAGCGCATGGGACCGTCAGAACACTGAAGCTTTCTTT. Encoded protein: CSAWDRQNTEAFF.

This clone was observed once. The chain employs TRBV5-6 and TRBJ1-6; D is ambiguous. CDR1 and CDR2 (germline): SGHDT, YYEEEE. The CDR3 sequence is 17 residues long. V lost 0 bases, J lost 0 bases, and 10 bases lay in between. CDR3 sequence (DNA): TGTGCCAGCAGCTTGGACCAGGCCCTCTCCTATAATTCACCCCTCCACTTT. Protein product: CASSLDQALSYNSPLHF.

The V gene is TRBV5-4, the J gene TRBJ2-5; unclear D gene. Trimming removed 2 bases from V and 0 bases from J, with 8 bases in between. This CDR3 has 14 residues. The germline V gene has CDR1 SGHNT and CDR2 YYREEE (reference sequence). CDR3 coding DNA: TGTGCCAGCAGCTTCCGGCAGAACCAAGAGACCCAGTACTTC. Encoded protein: CASSFRQNQETQYF. Looking up the rest from reference TRBV5-4 and TRBJ2-5 gives the full variable domain: ETGVTQSPTHLIKTRGQQVTLRCSSQSGHNTVSWYQQALGQGPQFIFQYYREEENGRGNFPPRFSGLQFPNYSSELNVNALELDDSALYLCASSFRQNQETQYFGPGTRLLVL.

The rearrangement joins TRBV3-1 (or the pseudogene TRBV3-2) to TRBJ2-3; a weak D match, TRBD2 (5 bases). CDR3 length: 11 amino acids. Per the germline V gene, CDR1 is LGHDT and CDR2 is YNNKEL (reference sequence). Deletions cut 8 bases from V and 8 bases from J, with 11 bases between. The CDR3 spells CASVAAGTQYF. Written as DNA, the CDR3 is TGTGCCAGCGTCGCGGCGGGTACGCAGTATTTT.

The chain recombines TRBV4-3 with TRBJ1-1; D is unresolved. The CDR3 covers 18 residues. Trimming left V 0 bases short and J 1 base short, with 18 bases between. Germline lookup yields CDR1 LGHNA and CDR2 YSLEER. CDR3 residues: CASSQDVDSFLGNTEAFF. As DNA, the CDR3 is TGCGCCAGCAGCCAAGATGTGGATTCCTTCTTGGGGAACACTGAAGCTTTCTTT.

This clone was counted a single time. V usage is TRBV12-3 or TRBV12-4 and J usage is TRBJ1-1; D is unresolved. With 6 bases removed from V and 2 bases from J, the gap between germline ends came to 7 bases. This CDR3 region has 12 residues. CDR3 region: CASRRYNTEAFF. Written as DNA, the CDR3 is TGTGCCAGCAGGCGCTATAACACTGAAGCTTTCTTT.

This rearrangement joins TRBV12-3 or TRBV12-4 to TRBJ1-4; perhaps TRBD1 as D (6 bases). This CDR3 comprises 13 residues. With 5 bases removed from V and 5 bases from J, the gap between germline ends came to 9 bases. CDR3 nucleotide sequence: TGTGCCAGCAGTCCCGGGACAAATGAAAAACTGTTTTTT. It codes for CASSPGTNEKLFF.

The J gene is TRBJ1-1, the V gene TRBV27, with 9 nucleotides matching TRBD1. The CDR3 covers 16 residues. Trimming cost V 5 bases and J 7 bases; bases outside gene matches: 14. Germline lookup yields CDR1 MNHEY and CDR2 SMNVEV (reference sequence). In DNA, the CDR3 is TGTGCCAGCAGTCCAAACGACAGGGGGGGAAGAAGTGAAGCTTTCTTT. Translation: CASSPNDRGGRSEAFF.